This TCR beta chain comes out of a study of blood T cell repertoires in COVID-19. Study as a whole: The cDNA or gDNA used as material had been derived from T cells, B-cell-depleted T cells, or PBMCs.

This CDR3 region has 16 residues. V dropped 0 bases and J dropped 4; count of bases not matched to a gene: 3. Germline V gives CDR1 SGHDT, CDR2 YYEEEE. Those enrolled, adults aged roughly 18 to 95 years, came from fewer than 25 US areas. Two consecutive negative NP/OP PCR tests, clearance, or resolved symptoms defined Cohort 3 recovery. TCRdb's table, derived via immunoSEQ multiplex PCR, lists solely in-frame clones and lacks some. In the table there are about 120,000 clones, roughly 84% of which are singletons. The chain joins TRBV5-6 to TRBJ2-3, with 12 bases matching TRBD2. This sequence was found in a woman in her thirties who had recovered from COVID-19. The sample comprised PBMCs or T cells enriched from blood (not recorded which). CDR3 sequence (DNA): TGTGCCAGCAGCTTGGTACCTAGCGGGAGGGCAGATACGCAGTATTTT. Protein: CASSLVPSGRADTQYF.